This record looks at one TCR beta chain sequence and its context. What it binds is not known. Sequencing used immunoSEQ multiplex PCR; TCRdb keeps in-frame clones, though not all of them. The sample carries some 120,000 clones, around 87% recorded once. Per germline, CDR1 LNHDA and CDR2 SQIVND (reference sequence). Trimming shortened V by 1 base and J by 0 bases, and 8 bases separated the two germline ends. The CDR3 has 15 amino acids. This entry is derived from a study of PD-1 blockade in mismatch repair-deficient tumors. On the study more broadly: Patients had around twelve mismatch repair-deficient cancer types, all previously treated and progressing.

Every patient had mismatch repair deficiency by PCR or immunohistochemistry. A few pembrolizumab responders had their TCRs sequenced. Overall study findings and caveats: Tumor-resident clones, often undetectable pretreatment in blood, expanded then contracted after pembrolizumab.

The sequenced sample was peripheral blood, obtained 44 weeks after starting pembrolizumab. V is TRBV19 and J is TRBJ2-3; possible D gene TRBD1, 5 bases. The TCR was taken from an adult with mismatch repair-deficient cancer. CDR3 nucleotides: TGTGCCAGTAGTATAGGGGGCATGAGCACAGATACGCAGTATTTT. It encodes CASSIGGMSTDTQYF.